The 21 T cell receptor beta chains below come from one sample, sequenced in a study of control samples from healthy donors and cancer patients. The protocol was immunoSEQ multiplex PCR, while the TCRdb copy is restricted to in-frame clones and leaves out a portion. The sample has approximately 150,000 clones; around 90% are singletons. Material for sequencing was blood. All receptors derive from a man aged 25 to 40 in good health.

The chain joins TRBV4-3 to TRBJ2-1; 15 bases align to TRBD2. There are 18 residues in the CDR3. After removal of 5 bases from V and 1 base from J, the junction contained 6 bases not matched to a gene. Germline CDR1 reads LGHNA; CDR2 reads YSLEER. CDR3 amino acids: CASSARTSGGGSYNEQFF. In DNA, the CDR3 is TGCGCCAGCAGCGCGCGGACTAGCGGGGGGGGGTCCTACAATGAGCAGTTCTTC.

This chain connects TRBV2 to TRBJ1-6; D is possibly TRBD1 (5 bases). The CDR3 runs to 14 residues. In germline, CDR1 is SNHLY, CDR2 FYNNEI. Trimming removed 10 bases at V and 7 bases at J, with 17 bases between. The CDR3 loop reads CANSRDGGNSPLHF. The CDR3 DNA sequence: TGTGCCAACTCCCGGGACGGTGGGAATTCACCCCTCCACTTT.

The rearrangement links TRBV7-9 to TRBJ2-5; D may be TRBD2 (6 bases). CDR3 length: 11 amino acids. The V gene's germline CDR1 is SEHNR and CDR2 FQNEAQ (reference sequence). The germline V and J ends were trimmed by 8 bases and 5 bases, with 9 bases remaining between them. This CDR3 reads CASESGETQYF. Here the CDR3 DNA reads TGTGCCAGCGAAAGCGGGGAGACCCAGTACTTC.

The chain carries TRBV6-5 and TRBJ2-5; a weak D match, TRBD1 (8 bases). This CDR3 has 14 amino acids. Germline CDR1 and CDR2: MNHEY and SVGAGI. V gave up 6 bases and J gave up 4 bases, with 15 bases separating them. The CDR3 sequence is CASRVQGGRETQYF. CDR3 DNA sequence: TGTGCCAGCAGAGTACAGGGGGGGCGAGAGACCCAGTACTTC.

This chain joins TRBV18 and TRBJ2-3; 9 nucleotides agree with TRBD2. The CDR3 has 15 amino acids. CDR1 and CDR2 from the germline V gene are KGHSH and LQKENI. J lost 2 bases, V lost 3 bases, and 3 bases had no gene match. The chain's CDR3 is CASSPVAGATDTQYF. CDR3 in DNA: TGTGCCAGCTCACCGGTAGCGGGGGCCACAGATACGCAGTATTTT. Complete variable domain (other parts from reference TRBV18 and TRBJ2-3): NAGVMQNPRHLVRRRGQEARLRCSPMKGHSHVYWYRQLPEEGLKFMVYLQKENIIDESGMPKERFSAEFPKEGPSILRIQQVVRGDSAAYFCASSPVAGATDTQYFGPGTRLTVL.

CDR3 nucleotide sequence: TGTGCCAGCAGCTTGCAGGGGGGGTATGGCTACACCTTC. It codes for CASSLQGGYGYTF. This rearrangement joins TRBV7-2 to TRBJ1-2, with 7 bases aligning to TRBD1. Germline V gene data show CDR1 as SGHTA and CDR2 as FQGNSA. The CDR3 has 13 amino acids. Trimming removed 3 bases from V and 5 bases from J; junction bases left unmatched: 3.

This clone was counted a single time. CDR3 DNA: TGTGCCAGCAGCCGGTCGACAGGTGTCGGGGGGCAGTATTTT. It yields the protein CASSRSTGVGGQYF. This rearrangement joins TRBV14 to TRBJ2-3; D possibly uses TRBD1 or TRBD2 (6 bases each). This CDR3 region has 14 residues. V lost 4 bases to trimming and J lost 11 bases, with 19 bases between them. Germline lookup yields CDR1 SGHDN and CDR2 FVKESK.

The rearrangement joins TRBV24-1 to TRBJ1-1; 7 bases are shared with TRBD1. The CDR3 runs 13 residues. V shed 4 bases and J 8 bases; nucleotides not matched to a gene: 6. Germline V gene data show CDR1 as KGHDR and CDR2 as SFDVKD. The CDR3 sequence: CATSEPGTDEAFF. In DNA, the CDR3 is TGTGCCACCAGTGAGCCCGGGACAGACGAAGCTTTCTTT.

This chain links TRBV7-6 with TRBJ2-7; D not resolved. CDR1 is SGHVS, CDR2 FNYEAQ, per germline. CDR3 length: 13 residues. V lost 5 bases and J 3 bases, leaving 11 bases between the germline ends. The CDR3 protein is CASSADGIYEQYF. The DNA for the CDR3 is TGTGCCAGCAGCGCGGACGGAATCTACGAGCAGTACTTC.

To note about this clone: This sample also contains other DNA sequences that code for the same CDR3. The chain carries TRBV7-3 and TRBJ2-2; 9 bases match TRBD2. The germline gives CDR1 SGHTA, CDR2 FQGTGA. This CDR3 contains 15 residues. The junction had 2 bases not matched to a gene; V was cut back by 1 base and J by 5 bases. CDR3 DNA: TGTGCCAGCAGCTTAAGTAGCGGGAGAACCGGGGAGCTGTTTTTT. Translating gives CASSLSSGRTGELFF.

The CDR3 here is CASKRGGNYEQYF. The CDR3 nucleotides are TGTGCCAGTAAGAGGGGGGGGAATTACGAGCAGTACTTC. This chain links TRBV19 with TRBJ2-7; a possible D gene is TRBD2 (7 bases). With 7 bases removed from V and 4 bases from J, the gap between germline ends came to 14 bases. This CDR3 region has 13 residues. Looked up from germline, CDR1 is LNHDA and CDR2 is SQIVND (reference sequence).

The chain joins TRBV29-1 to TRBJ2-7, with D maybe TRBD1 (6 bases). This CDR3 spans 13 amino acids. Germline V gene lookup returns CDR1 SQVTM and CDR2 ANQGSEA. V dropped 7 bases and J dropped 6 bases, with 19 bases sitting between them. CDR3 loop: CSAIPQGMGEQYF. CDR3 sequence (DNA): TGCAGCGCAATACCACAGGGTATGGGCGAGCAGTACTTC.

The rearrangement joins TRBV2 to TRBJ1-5, with D maybe TRBD1 (5 bases). Trimming pared 6 bases from V and 2 bases from J, leaving 17 bases between. CDR1 SNHLY and CDR2 FYNNEI come from the germline V gene. This CDR3 is built from 16 residues. In nucleotides, the CDR3 is TGTGCCAGCAGGTACCGGGACGTGGGTGGCAATCAGCCCCAGCATTTT. Protein: CASRYRDVGGNQPQHF.

This clone appeared a single time. The J gene is TRBJ2-1, the V gene TRBV19; 9 bases line up with TRBD2. The V gene end was trimmed by 6 bases and the J gene end by 8 bases; junction bases not matched to a gene: 5. The CDR3 is made up of 13 amino acids. Germline V CDR1 and CDR2: LNHDA, SQIVND (reference sequence). The CDR3 spells CASRSSGADEQFF. In DNA, the CDR3 is TGTGCCAGTAGGTCTAGCGGGGCCGATGAGCAGTTCTTC.

The chain uses TRBV5-8 and TRBJ2-2, with D perhaps matching TRBD1 or TRBD2 (5 bases each). Germline V gene sequence: CDR1 SGHTS, CDR2 YDEGEE. The CDR3 is 14 amino acids. Trimming removed 5 bases at V and 0 bases at J, with 8 bases between. The CDR3 bases are TGTGCCAGCAGATGGGACCCGAACACCGGGGAGCTGTTTTTT. Residues: CASRWDPNTGELFF. Using reference TRBV5-8 and TRBJ2-2 for the parts outside the CDR3, the full variable domain is EAGVTQSPTHLIKTRGQQATLRCSPISGHTSVYWYQQALGLGLQFLLWYDEGEERNRGNFPPRFSGRQFPNYSSELNVNALELEDSALYLCASRWDPNTGELFFGEGSRLTVL.

This clone showed up just once. The chain is built from TRBV9 and TRBJ2-7; the D is unclear. V gave up 0 bases and J gave up 0 bases, with 7 bases separating them. The CDR3 runs 14 residues. Looked up from germline, CDR1 is SGDLS and CDR2 is YYNGEE. Here the CDR3 reads CASSVGVDSYEQYF. CDR3 sequence (DNA): TGTGCCAGCAGCGTAGGTGTGGACTCCTACGAGCAGTACTTC.

V usage is TRBV19 and J usage is TRBJ1-3; no clear D gene. The CDR3 has 14 residues. Germline CDR1 and CDR2: LNHDA and SQIVND (reference sequence). V lost 7 bases and J lost 0, with 10 bases in between. The CDR3 DNA follows: TGTGCCAGTACCCCAGTGACCTCTGGAAACACCATATATTTT. It codes for CASTPVTSGNTIYF. The full variable domain, with the rest looked up from reference TRBV19 and TRBJ1-3, is DGGITQSPKYLFRKEGQNVTLSCEQNLNHDAMYWYRQDPGQGLRLIYYSQIVNDFQKGDIAEGYSVSREKKESFPLTVTSAQKNPTAFYLCASTPVTSGNTIYFGEGSWLTVV.

This CDR3 is CASSESSYNEQFF. CDR3 coding DNA: TGTGCCAGCAGCGAAAGCTCCTACAATGAGCAGTTCTTC. The chain couples TRBV12-3 or TRBV12-4 to TRBJ2-1; D gene ambiguous. With 6 bases removed from V and 0 bases from J, the gap between germline ends came to 6 bases. The CDR3 covers 13 residues.

The genes are TRBV4-3 and TRBJ2-7; the D is unclear. The germline CDR1 and CDR2 sequences are LGHNA and YSLEER. V was clipped by 4 bases and J by 6 bases, with 7 bases between them. The CDR3 is 11 amino acids. DNA of the CDR3: TGCGCCAGCAGCCGGGATGGCGAGCAGTACTTC. Protein sequence: CASSRDGEQYF.

The chain carries TRBV2 and TRBJ2-1; 7 bases agree with TRBD2. CDR1 is SNHLY and CDR2 is FYNNEI in the germline V gene. V lost 4 bases to trimming and J lost 6 bases; unmatched junction nucleotides: 6. This CDR3 is built from 14 residues. This CDR3 reads CASSVLAFGNEQFF. As DNA, the CDR3 is TGTGCCAGCAGTGTACTAGCGTTTGGCAATGAGCAGTTCTTC.

The V and J genes are TRBV10-3 and TRBJ1-2; 7 bases are a match to TRBD1. Unmatched junction bases numbered 11, after V lost 2 bases and J lost 8 bases. Per germline, CDR1 ENHRY and CDR2 SYGVKD. CDR3 size: 15 residues. The DNA for the CDR3 is TGTGCCATCAGTGAGGGACAGGAAGGCATAGGGGGCTACACCTTC. It codes for CAISEGQEGIGGYTF.